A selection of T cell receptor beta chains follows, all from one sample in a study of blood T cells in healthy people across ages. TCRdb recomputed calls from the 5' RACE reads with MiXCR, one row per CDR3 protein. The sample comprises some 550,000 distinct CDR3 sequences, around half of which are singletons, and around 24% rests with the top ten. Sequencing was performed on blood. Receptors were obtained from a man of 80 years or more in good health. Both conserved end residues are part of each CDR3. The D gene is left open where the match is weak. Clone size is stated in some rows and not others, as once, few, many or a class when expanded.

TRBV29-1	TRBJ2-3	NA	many	CSVVVADTQYF	TGCAGCGTTGTGGTCGCAGATACGCAGTATTTT
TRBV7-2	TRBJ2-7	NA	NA	CASSLATGGGEQYF	TGTGCCAGCAGCTTGGCTACAGGGGGGGGCGAGCAGTACTTC
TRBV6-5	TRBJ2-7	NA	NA	CASSPRGPINEQYF	TGTGCCAGCAGCCCACGGGGGCCCATTAACGAGCAGTACTTC
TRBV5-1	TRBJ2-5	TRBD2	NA	CASSLTLAGVDETQYF	TGCGCCAGCAGCTTGACACTAGCGGGAGTGGATGAGACCCAGTACTTC
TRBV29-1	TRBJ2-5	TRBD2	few	CSVANGLAGLQETQYF	TGCAGCGTTGCCAATGGACTAGCGGGCCTACAAGAGACCCAGTACTTC
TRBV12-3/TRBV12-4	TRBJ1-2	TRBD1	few	CASSPTGQENYGYTF	TGTGCCAGCAGTCCCACGGGACAGGAGAACTATGGCTACACCTTC
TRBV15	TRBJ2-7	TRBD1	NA	CATSPRTGNSYEQYF	TGTGCCACCAGCCCCCGGACAGGAAACTCCTACGAGCAGTACTTC
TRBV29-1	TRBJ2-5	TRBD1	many	CSGRQGQETQYF	TGCAGCGGAAGACAGGGACAAGAGACCCAGTACTTC
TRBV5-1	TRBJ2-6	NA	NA	CASSLSDPSSGANVLTF	TGCGCCAGCAGCTTGTCGGACCCCAGCTCTGGGGCCAACGTCCTGACTTTC
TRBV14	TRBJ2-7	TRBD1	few	CASSLPGQASEQYF	TGTGCCAGCAGCCTCCCGGGACAGGCGAGCGAGCAGTACTTC
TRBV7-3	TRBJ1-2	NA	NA	CASSLAWQGNYTF	TGTGCCAGCAGCTTAGCGTGGCAGGGGAACTACACCTTC
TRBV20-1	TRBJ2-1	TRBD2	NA	CSAGTSGGALNEQFF	TGCAGTGCCGGGACTAGTGGGGGGGCGTTAAATGAGCAGTTCTTC
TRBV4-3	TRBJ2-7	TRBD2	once	CASSQAKRGPYEQYF	TGCGCCAGCAGCCAAGCGAAGCGGGGGCCCTACGAGCAGTACTTC
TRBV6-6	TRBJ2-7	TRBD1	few	CASRGQGVDEQYF	TGTGCCAGCAGGGGACAGGGAGTTGACGAGCAGTACTTC
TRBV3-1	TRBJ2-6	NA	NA	CASNTASGANVLTF	TGTGCCAGCAATACAGCCTCTGGGGCCAACGTCCTGACTTTC
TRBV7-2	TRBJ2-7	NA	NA	CASSFDRRYEQYF	TGTGCCAGCAGCTTTGACAGACGCTACGAGCAGTACTTC
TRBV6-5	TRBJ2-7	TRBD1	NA	CASLLRTGSHEQYF	TGTGCCAGCCTTCTCCGGACAGGGTCTCACGAGCAGTACTTC
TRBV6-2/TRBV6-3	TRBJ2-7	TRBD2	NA	CASSYLAGTSGRHPYEQYF	TGTGCCAGCAGTTACCTGGCAGGGACTAGCGGTAGACACCCATACGAGCAGTACTTC
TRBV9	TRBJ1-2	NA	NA	CASSPTGSSRGYTF	TGTGCCAGCAGCCCGACAGGCTCCAGTCGTGGCTACACCTTC
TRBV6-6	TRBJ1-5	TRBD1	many	CASSYGTGGLGNQPQHF	TGTGCCAGCAGTTACGGGACAGGGGGCCTTGGCAATCAGCCCCAGCATTTT
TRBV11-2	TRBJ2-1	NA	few	CASSPRMNRAHNEQFF	TGTGCCAGCAGCCCACGGATGAACAGGGCCCACAATGAGCAGTTCTTC
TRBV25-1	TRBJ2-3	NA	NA	CASSEYQGSSTDTRYF	TGTGCCAGCAGTGAATACCAGGGATCTAGCACAGATACGCGGTATTTT
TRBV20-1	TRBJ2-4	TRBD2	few	CSASVGLAGGHGDIQYF	TGCAGTGCTAGTGTTGGGCTAGCGGGAGGCCATGGGGACATTCAGTACTTC
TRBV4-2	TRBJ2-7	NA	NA	CASSQEVQGVIEQYF	TGTGCCAGCAGCCAAGAGGTCCAGGGAGTGATCGAGCAGTACTTC
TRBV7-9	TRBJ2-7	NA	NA	CSSSFGVGEQYF	TGTTCCAGCAGCTTTGGGGTGGGCGAGCAGTACTTC
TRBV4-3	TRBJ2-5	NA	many	CASSQGIGPSDGETQYF	TGCGCCAGCAGCCAAGGCATCGGGCCTAGCGATGGAGAGACCCAGTACTTC
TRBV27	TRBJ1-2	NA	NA	CASSASASIYGYTF	TGTGCCAGCAGTGCCTCCGCGTCGATCTATGGCTACACCTTC
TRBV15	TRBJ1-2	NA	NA	CATSRDRSHYGYTF	TGTGCCACCAGCAGAGACAGGAGCCACTATGGCTACACCTTC
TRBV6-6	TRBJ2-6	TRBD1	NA	CASSATGGSGANVLTF	TGTGCCAGCAGCGCTACAGGGGGCTCTGGGGCCAACGTCCTGACTTTC
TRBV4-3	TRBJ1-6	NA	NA	CACSQDGAGRNSPLHF	TGCGCCTGCAGCCAAGATGGGGCAGGACGTAATTCACCCCTCCACTTT
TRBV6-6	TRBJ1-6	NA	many	CASRDAPGRTNSPLHF	TGTGCCAGCAGAGACGCCCCGGGAAGGACGAATTCACCCCTCCACTTT
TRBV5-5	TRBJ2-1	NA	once	CASSEGRIQFF	TGTGCCAGCAGCGAGGGACGGATACAGTTCTTC
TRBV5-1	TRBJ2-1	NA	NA	CASSSGTGYNEQFF	TGCGCCAGCAGCTCGGGGACGGGGTACAATGAGCAGTTCTTC
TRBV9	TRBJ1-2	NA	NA	CASSVDAGAYGYTF	TGTGCCAGCAGCGTAGATGCGGGCGCCTATGGCTACACCTTC
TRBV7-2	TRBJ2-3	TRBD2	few	CASSFPLDSSGGRDTQYF	TGTGCCAGCAGCTTTCCACTAGACTCTAGCGGGGGGCGAGATACGCAGTATTTT
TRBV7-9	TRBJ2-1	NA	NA	CASIGRDAYNEQFF	TGTGCCAGCATCGGGCGGGATGCCTACAATGAGCAGTTCTTC
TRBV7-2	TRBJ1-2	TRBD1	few	CASSRTGVGYTF	TGTGCCAGCAGCCGGACAGGGGTCGGCTACACCTTC
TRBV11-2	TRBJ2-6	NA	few	CASSPGGLRGANVLTF	TGTGCCAGCAGCCCAGGAGGGTTAAGAGGGGCCAACGTCCTGACTTTC
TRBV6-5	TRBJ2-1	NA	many	CASKGVYNEQFF	TGTGCCAGCAAAGGGGTCTACAATGAGCAGTTCTTC
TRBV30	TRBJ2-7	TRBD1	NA	CAWTPGTANEQYF	TGTGCCTGGACACCGGGGACAGCTAACGAGCAGTACTTC
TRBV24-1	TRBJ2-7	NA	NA	CATSRDGVSYEQYF	TGTGCCACCAGTCGGGACGGTGTCTCCTACGAGCAGTACTTC
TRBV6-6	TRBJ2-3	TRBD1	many	CASSQDRIRLSDTQYF	TGTGCCAGCAGCCAGGACAGGATAAGGCTTTCGGATACGCAGTATTTT
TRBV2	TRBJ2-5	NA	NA	CASLLAQETQYF	TGTGCCAGCCTCCTGGCCCAAGAGACCCAGTACTTC
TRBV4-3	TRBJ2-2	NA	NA	CASSQETSRDGELFF	TGCGCCAGCAGCCAAGAGACAAGCCGAGACGGGGAGCTGTTTTTT
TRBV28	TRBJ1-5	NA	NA	CASKVQNNQPQHF	TGTGCCAGCAAAGTACAGAACAATCAGCCCCAGCATTTT